This TCR delta chain was captured by sequencing in a study of γδ T cells in repeated Plasmodium falciparum infection. The study's findings and limits: Compared with Australian children, Malian Vdelta2-negative repertoires seemed more clonal, less diverse, less shared.

TCRdb re-called the multiplex PCR reads through CATT. Among around 49,000 delta-chain clones listed, around 2% were seen once. This CDR3 has 16 amino acids. V was clipped by 5 bases and J by 10 bases, with 32 bases between them. Germline V CDR1 and CDR2: TVYSNPD, GDNSRS (reference sequence). Turning to this clone: The antigen is not known. The protein that TCRdb holds for this DNA derives from a much larger clone and differs from the translated DNA at residue 3, which likely indicates a read error; the protein shown here is translated from the DNA.

Flow sorting of PBMC yielded separate Vgamma9/Vdelta2+ and Vdelta2-negative gammadelta T cell populations for bulk repertoire analysis. Material for sequencing was gamma-delta T cells from blood. The receptor comes from a pool of human donors (malaria-infected and uninfected, not separated). The V and J genes are TRDV3 and TRDJ1, with TRDD3 as a possible D gene (6 bases). No J gene was available from TCRdb, and it was assigned here by a germline match of the DNA. Written as DNA, the CDR3 is TGTGCCCCCGGGCGGCAAACGTTCAGGAGGGATAGCAGACTCATCTTT. This codes for CAPGRQTFRRDSRLIF.